These T cell receptor beta chains were read from a single sample in a study of identical twins. MiXCR, applied by TCRdb to the 5' RACE reads, yields one record per CDR3 protein. The sample includes more than 650,000 distinct CDR3 sequences, around 6% of them seen just once. Sequenced input: naive T cells sorted from blood. These receptors originate from a man younger than 30 in good health. Each CDR3 is given with its conserved first and last residue. Each record gives: CDR3 length, J gene, V gene, clone size, D gene, CDR3 DNA, CDR3 protein. A D gene is named only where the DNA matches it firmly. The size field is filled for only some rows; it gives once, few, many or a size class.

CDR3 length: 15
J gene: TRBJ2-1
V gene: TRBV2
clone size: few
D gene: TRBD2
CDR3 DNA: TGTGCCAGCGAACCACCGGGACTAGCGGGAGGCGAGCAGTTCTTC
CDR3 protein: CASEPPGLAGGEQFF

CDR3 length: 12
J gene: TRBJ2-7
V gene: TRBV2
clone size: .
D gene: .
CDR3 DNA: TGTGCCAGCAGGAAGACTGGTTCCGAGCAGTACTTC
CDR3 protein: CASRKTGSEQYF

CDR3 length: 13
J gene: TRBJ2-1
V gene: TRBV29-1
clone size: few
D gene: .
CDR3 DNA: TGCAGCGTTGGTATGAGCTCCTACAATGAGCAGTTCTTC
CDR3 protein: CSVGMSSYNEQFF

CDR3 length: 15
J gene: TRBJ2-3
V gene: TRBV10-3
clone size: .
D gene: TRBD1
CDR3 DNA: TGTGCCATCAGTCCCGGGACAGGGATTGAAGATACGCAGTATTTT
CDR3 protein: CAISPGTGIEDTQYF

CDR3 length: 16
J gene: TRBJ2-7
V gene: TRBV12-3/TRBV12-4
clone size: few
D gene: .
CDR3 DNA: TGTGCCAGCAGTTTTCAGGTAGCGCCGTCGTACTACGAGCAGTACTTC
CDR3 protein: CASSFQVAPSYYEQYF

CDR3 length: 13
J gene: TRBJ2-5
V gene: TRBV3-1
clone size: few
D gene: TRBD2
CDR3 DNA: TGTGCCAGCAGGACTAGCGGGAGTGAGACCCAGTACTTC
CDR3 protein: CASRTSGSETQYF

CDR3 length: 12
J gene: TRBJ2-1
V gene: TRBV2
clone size: .
D gene: .
CDR3 DNA: TGTGCCAGCAGTGATGGAGGGACCTCGCAGTTCTTC
CDR3 protein: CASSDGGTSQFF

CDR3 length: 16
J gene: TRBJ2-5
V gene: TRBV6-5
clone size: few
D gene: .
CDR3 DNA: TGTGCCAGCAGTTACTTACCAGGGATCGGGAAGGAGACCCAGTACTTC
CDR3 protein: CASSYLPGIGKETQYF

CDR3 length: 15
J gene: TRBJ2-7
V gene: TRBV5-4
clone size: .
D gene: TRBD1
CDR3 DNA: TGTGCCAGCAGCCTTTCCGGGACAGTGAGGAACGAGCAGTACTTC
CDR3 protein: CASSLSGTVRNEQYF

CDR3 length: 15
J gene: TRBJ2-2
V gene: TRBV30
clone size: many
D gene: TRBD1
CDR3 DNA: TGTGCCTGGAGCTCCGGGACAGGGGAGGCCGGGGAGCTGTTTTTT
CDR3 protein: CAWSSGTGEAGELFF

CDR3 length: 18
J gene: TRBJ2-6
V gene: TRBV11-2
clone size: .
D gene: TRBD1
CDR3 DNA: TGTGCCAGCAGCTACGCCCCGGACAGGGGGTCCGGGGCCAACGTCCTGACTTTC
CDR3 protein: CASSYAPDRGSGANVLTF

CDR3 length: 15
J gene: TRBJ1-5
V gene: TRBV19
clone size: few
D gene: TRBD1
CDR3 DNA: TGTGCCAGTAGTATGGTGACAGGGGCCAATCAGCCCCAGCATTTT
CDR3 protein: CASSMVTGANQPQHF

CDR3 length: 14
J gene: TRBJ2-3
V gene: TRBV3-1
clone size: .
D gene: .
CDR3 DNA: TGTGCCAGCAGCCCCAGGGACTCGAGAGTCGAGCAGTATTTT
CDR3 protein: CASSPRDSRVEQYF

CDR3 length: 13
J gene: TRBJ1-4
V gene: TRBV20-1
clone size: many
D gene: .
CDR3 DNA: TGCAGTGTGGTGGGGGGTACTAATGAAAAACTGTTTTTT
CDR3 protein: CSVVGGTNEKLFF

CDR3 length: 13
J gene: TRBJ2-1
V gene: TRBV29-1
clone size: many
D gene: TRBD1
CDR3 DNA: TGCAGCGGAGCTCCGGGACAGGGGAATGAGCAGTTCTTC
CDR3 protein: CSGAPGQGNEQFF

CDR3 length: 13
J gene: TRBJ2-5
V gene: TRBV9
clone size: few
D gene: .
CDR3 DNA: TGTGCCAGCAGCGAGCAGGGGCGGGGGACCCAGTACTTC
CDR3 protein: CASSEQGRGTQYF

CDR3 length: 15
J gene: TRBJ2-2
V gene: TRBV6-2/TRBV6-3
clone size: few
D gene: TRBD1
CDR3 DNA: TGTGCCAGCCGGCAAACAGGGGTTGTCACCGGGGAGCTGTTTTTT
CDR3 protein: CASRQTGVVTGELFF

CDR3 length: 14
J gene: TRBJ2-5
V gene: TRBV3-1
clone size: few
D gene: .
CDR3 DNA: TGTGCCAGCCGGTTACGCGGGACTCAAGAGACCCAGTACTTC
CDR3 protein: CASRLRGTQETQYF

CDR3 length: 13
J gene: TRBJ2-7
V gene: TRBV12-3/TRBV12-4
clone size: many
D gene: .
CDR3 DNA: TGTGCCAGCAGTACGGGGGCGGTTGCCGAGCAGTACTTC
CDR3 protein: CASSTGAVAEQYF

CDR3 length: 14
J gene: TRBJ1-2
V gene: TRBV6-1
clone size: many
D gene: .
CDR3 DNA: TGTGCCAGCAGGGGGCGGTCACCTAACTATGGCTACACCTTC
CDR3 protein: CASRGRSPNYGYTF

CDR3 length: 14
J gene: TRBJ2-3
V gene: TRBV20-1
clone size: few
D gene: .
CDR3 DNA: TGCAGTGCAATCCGGGACTTAAGCACAGATACGCAGTATTTT
CDR3 protein: CSAIRDLSTDTQYF

CDR3 length: 15
J gene: TRBJ2-4
V gene: TRBV20-1
clone size: many
D gene: .
CDR3 DNA: TGCAGTGCACGAACAGGGATAGGGGGCAAAAACATTCAGTACTTC
CDR3 protein: CSARTGIGGKNIQYF

CDR3 length: 12
J gene: TRBJ2-1
V gene: TRBV5-1
clone size: many
D gene: .
CDR3 DNA: TGCGCCAGCAGCTTGACCAGTTTCGAGCAGTTCTTC
CDR3 protein: CASSLTSFEQFF

CDR3 length: 15
J gene: TRBJ2-2
V gene: TRBV5-1
clone size: many
D gene: TRBD2
CDR3 DNA: TGCGCCAGCAGGGGACTAGCGGGCTACACCGGGGAGCTGTTTTTT
CDR3 protein: CASRGLAGYTGELFF

CDR3 length: 16
J gene: TRBJ2-1
V gene: TRBV24-1
clone size: many
D gene: TRBD1
CDR3 DNA: TGTGCCACCAGTGAACCGGGACAGGGGCGCTACAATGAGCAGTTCTTC
CDR3 protein: CATSEPGQGRYNEQFF

CDR3 length: 16
J gene: TRBJ2-3
V gene: TRBV9
clone size: few
D gene: .
CDR3 DNA: TGTGCCAGCAGCGTAGAGCGCGGCAGCAGCACAGATACGCAGTATTTT
CDR3 protein: CASSVERGSSTDTQYF

CDR3 length: 12
J gene: TRBJ2-5
V gene: TRBV10-3
clone size: many
D gene: TRBD1
CDR3 DNA: TGTGCCATCATGGACAGGCGGGAGACCCAGTACTTC
CDR3 protein: CAIMDRRETQYF

CDR3 length: 15
J gene: TRBJ2-6
V gene: TRBV7-2
clone size: .
D gene: .
CDR3 DNA: TGTGCCAGCAGCTTACAAGCAGCTGGGGCCAACGTCCTGACTTTC
CDR3 protein: CASSLQAAGANVLTF

CDR3 length: 14
J gene: TRBJ2-5
V gene: TRBV12-3/TRBV12-4
clone size: .
D gene: .
CDR3 DNA: TGTGCCAGCAGTTTCCAGGACTCCCAGGGGACCCAGTACTTC
CDR3 protein: CASSFQDSQGTQYF

CDR3 length: 11
J gene: TRBJ2-1
V gene: TRBV29-1
clone size: many
D gene: .
CDR3 DNA: TGCAGCGTTCAGGGCCACAATGAGCAGTTCTTC
CDR3 protein: CSVQGHNEQFF

CDR3 length: 16
J gene: TRBJ2-5
V gene: TRBV7-2
clone size: few
D gene: TRBD2
CDR3 DNA: TGTGCCAGCAGAAAAGCCGGGACTAGCGGGAAAGAGACCCAGTACTTC
CDR3 protein: CASRKAGTSGKETQYF

CDR3 length: 14
J gene: TRBJ2-1
V gene: TRBV12-3/TRBV12-4
clone size: many
D gene: .
CDR3 DNA: TGTGCCAGCAGTTTATTTCAGTGGGACAATGAGCAGTTCTTC
CDR3 protein: CASSLFQWDNEQFF